What follows describes a single TCR beta chain. This specimen comes from a study of OX40 agonist ivuxolimab in advanced cancers. Study at large: Prior therapy, whether anti-PD-1, anti-PD-L1 or anti-CTLA-4, was allowed, and roughly 40% had some.

There are 16 residues in the CDR3. Germline CDR1 reads SGHRS; CDR2 reads YFSETQ. Unmatched junction bases numbered 6, after V lost 4 bases and J lost 3 bases. Only in-frame clones appear in the TCRdb table, and some are missing; sequencing was by immunoSEQ multiplex PCR. The data contain around 40,000 clones, approximately 80% of them singletons. The chain recombines TRBV5-1 with TRBJ2-2, with TRBD2 matching 10 bases. Sample: CD4+ or CD8+ T cells sorted from blood, taken in a trial of the OX40 agonist ivuxolimab. This clonotype originated in an adult with an advanced solid tumor such as melanoma, head and neck, liver or kidney cancer. CDR3 sequence reads: CASSGRTSGYTGELFF. The DNA of the CDR3 is TGCGCCAGCAGCGGACGGACTAGCGGTTACACCGGGGAGCTGTTTTTT.